Described below is a single T cell receptor (beta chain) sequence and its context. Antigen unknown. A second PCR, run for about 7 to 11 cycles, used a sample-barcoded 5' primer plus a J-beta primer mix. TCRdb recomputed calls from the 5' RACE reads with MiXCR, one row per CDR3 protein. This sample yields around 1,800,000 distinct CDR3 sequences, of which roughly two fifths are seen a single time; under 30% belongs to the top ten. V was trimmed by 6 bases and J by 5 bases, leaving 15 bases between them. This CDR3 region has 14 residues. Healthy Russian Caucasian donors spanned ages roughly 6 to 90 years. These data originate in a study of blood T cells in healthy people across ages. Findings and caveats of the study: With unsorted PBMCs, a conclusive comparison of naive versus antigen-experienced cells was not possible. Higher naive T cell percentage went strongly together with higher TCR beta diversity.

The chain recombines TRBV12-3 or TRBV12-4 with TRBJ2-3; D might be TRBD1 (5 bases). The sequenced material came from blood. The origin of this receptor is a human donor in good health. CDR3 bases: TGTGCCAGCAGCGAGATAGGGGTCCAAGATACGCAGTATTTT. It specifies CASSEIGVQDTQYF.